What follows describes a single T cell receptor (beta chain). Antigen specificity is unknown. The sample belongs to a study of long-term antiretroviral therapy in people with HIV. Study-wide results and limits: Controls showed broader CDR3 length ranges than did the HIV repertoires. Clones showing expansion before ART dominated the repertoire at all time points.

V gave up 4 bases and J gave up 2 bases; unmatched junction bases: 1. In germline, CDR1 is MRHNA, CDR2 SNTAGT. CDR3 length: 15 amino acids. It was version v3.0 of the immunoSEQ assay that was run at survey level. Assay used: immunoSEQ multiplex PCR; TCRdb lists only in-frame clones, some missing. The sample gives under 30,000 clones, just under 85% of which show up once; roughly 6% is in the top ten. This specimen consisted of unsorted PBMCs, obtained 0.7 years before starting antiretroviral therapy. This rearrangement joins TRBV6-4 to TRBJ2-2; TRBD2 aligns across 10 bases. This TCR was sampled from a young man with HIV. In DNA form, the CDR3 reads TGTGCCAGCAGTGCTAGCGGGGGTAACACCGGGGAGCTGTTTTTT. Its translation is CASSASGGNTGELFF.